These 3 T cell receptor beta chains were all obtained from the same sample, sequenced in a study of PD-1 blockade in mismatch repair-deficient tumors (dated by TCRdb to the late 2010s). The library was produced with the immunoSEQ multiplex PCR assay. In its TCRdb copy, this immuneACCESS table keeps in-frame sequences only and misses some clones. Where compared with another copy, unresolved V genes explain less than half of these, and the others have no known cause. In this sample the table shows about 68,000 clones, about 78% of which occur a single time. The top ten constitute nearly 5.5% of the sample. The sample here was peripheral blood, taken 2 weeks after starting pembrolizumab. These receptors were collected from an adult with mismatch repair-deficient cancer.

The chain couples TRBV5-6 to TRBJ2-3, with 10 bases aligning to TRBD1. This CDR3 comprises 15 residues. Per the germline V gene, CDR1 is SGHDT and CDR2 is YYEEEE. Trimming at V came to 1 base and at J to 7 bases, leaving 6 bases not matched to a gene. This CDR3 is CASSLTGTGANTQYF. As DNA, the CDR3 is TGTGCCAGCAGCTTGACCGGGACAGGGGCGAATACGCAGTATTTT.

This sequence joins TRBV27 and TRBJ2-1; D is uncertain. The CDR3 is 13 residues long. Germline V gene lookup returns CDR1 MNHEY and CDR2 SMNVEV (reference sequence). Trimming pared 5 bases from V and 8 bases from J, leaving 13 bases between. The CDR3 DNA reads as TGTGCCAGCAGTCGTAATCGTTGGGATGAGCAGTTCTTC. It specifies CASSRNRWDEQFF.

This chain joins TRBV2 and TRBJ1-1; D unresolved. Germline CDR1 and CDR2: SNHLY and FYNNEI. The CDR3 runs to 11 residues. Between the trimmed V and J ends, which lost 7 bases and 2 bases, there was a span of 5 bases. The chain's CDR3 is CASNSNTEAFF. The CDR3 nucleotides are TGTGCCAGCAACTCAAACACTGAAGCTTTCTTT.